This T cell receptor beta chain is from a study of regulatory T cells in long-lasting Graves disease. This clonotype occurred many times. CDR3 regions were amplified by Arm-PCR using iRepertoire HTBI primers to build TCR beta libraries. One entry per CDR3 protein, called by TCRdb with MiXCR from the multiplex PCR reads. Of hundreds of thousands of distinct CDR3 sequences detected, 15% to 20% appear once; the ten largest clones hold 20% to 25%. The J segment lost 6 bases and the V segment lost 4 bases, leaving 5 bases of the junction unmatched. The CDR3 has 14 amino acids. CDR1 and CDR2 (germline): WNHNN, SYGVQD (reference sequence). Time point reported: newly diagnosed GD, antithyroid drugs for less than 3 months. TCR sequences were obtained from RNA taken from PBMCs. These data were also filed under a second study, of T cells in Graves' hyperthyroidism and ophthalmopathy. As that study records: Subjects aged 18 to 65 presented with newly diagnosed hyperthyroidism of less than 2 months' duration.

The V and J genes are TRBV10-1 and TRBJ2-1; 8 nucleotides agree with TRBD2. The sample here was peripheral blood mononuclear cells (PBMCs), taken at new diagnosis, from a patient treated with antithyroid drugs. This receptor was taken from a woman aged 35-65 years with Graves disease. The CDR3 here is CASSGGGTPNEQFF. The CDR3 bases are TGCGCCAGCAGTGGCGGGGGGACCCCCAATGAGCAGTTCTTC.